The 19 T cell receptor beta chains in this list originate from one sample, sequenced in a study of T cells in Graves' hyperthyroidism and ophthalmopathy. RNA transcripts were the template for amplifying TCR beta CDR3 regions. HTBI primers drove first-round RT-PCR of the TCR CDR3. TCRdb analysed the multiplex PCR reads with MiXCR anew, one entry per CDR3 protein. This sample yields 600,000 to 800,000 distinct CDR3 sequences, of which around 40% are seen a single time; around 31% belongs to the top ten. The sequencing sample was made of blood. The receptors were gathered from a middle-aged woman with Graves' hyperthyroidism.

This clonotype was found many times. The chain carries TRBV14 and TRBJ1-1; no firm D call. The germline V and J ends were trimmed by 3 bases and 3 bases, with 8 bases remaining between them. Germline loops: CDR1 SGHDN, CDR2 FVKESK. The CDR3 extends over 13 amino acids. This CDR3 reads CASSHSRYTEAFF. The DNA for the CDR3 is TGTGCCAGCAGCCATTCCCGGTACACTGAAGCTTTCTTT.

This clonotype has a handful of counts. The chain carries TRBV6-5 and TRBJ2-5; 9 nucleotides line up with TRBD1. The CDR3 is made up of 16 amino acids. Looked up from germline, CDR1 is MNHEY and CDR2 is SVGAGI. V lost 2 bases to trimming and J lost 0 bases; unmatched junction nucleotides: 4. The CDR3 reads CASSYGTGGHQETQYF. In nucleotides, the CDR3 is TGTGCCAGCAGTTACGGAACAGGGGGCCACCAAGAGACCCAGTACTTC.

Turning to this clonotype: This may be a read error, as it is one base from a much larger clone. The rearrangement joins TRBV7-9 to TRBJ2-7; unclear D gene. The CDR3 extends over 16 amino acids. From germline, CDR1 is SEHNR and CDR2 FQNEAQ (reference sequence). CDR3 DNA: TGTACCAGCAGCCCGCGTGTCCTCAAGCTCTCCTACGAGCAGTACTTC. Its protein product is CTSSPRVLKLSYEQYF. The whole variable domain, remainder taken from reference TRBV7-9 and TRBJ2-7, is DTGVSQNPRHKITKRGQNVTFRCDPISEHNRLYWYRQTLGQGPEFLTYFQNEAQLEKSRLLSDRFSAERPKGSFSTLEIQRTEQGDSAMYLCTSSPRVLKLSYEQYFGPGTRLTVT.

The V and J genes are TRBV10-3 and TRBJ1-1, with a weak D call TRBD1 (5 bases). With 6 bases removed from V and 1 base from J, the gap between germline ends came to 12 bases. The CDR3 totals 14 residues. From germline, CDR1 is ENHRY and CDR2 SYGVKD. The CDR3 sequence: CAIRRDSWNTEAFF. As DNA, the CDR3 is TGTGCCATCAGAAGGGACTCCTGGAACACTGAAGCTTTCTTT.

There are a few counts of this clonotype. The chain joins TRBV6-4 to TRBJ2-7; D uncertain. V was cut by 10 bases and J by 2 bases, with 18 bases left in between. The CDR3 contains 14 residues. From germline, CDR1 is MRHNA and CDR2 SNTAGT. The DNA for the CDR3 is TGTGCCACCTGCTACAGAGCCCAAGCCTACGAGCAGTACTTC. Translation: CATCYRAQAYEQYF.

This clonotype was seen ten or more times. The genes are TRBV7-9 and TRBJ1-1, with D hard to call. The V gene lost 2 bases and the J gene lost 0 bases, with 10 bases spanning the gap. The V gene's germline CDR1 is SEHNR and CDR2 FQNEAQ (reference sequence). There are 15 residues in the CDR3. Here the CDR3 DNA reads TGTGCCAGCAGCTTACCTAGCGTCATGAACACTGAAGCTTTCTTT. This codes for CASSLPSVMNTEAFF.

The J gene is TRBJ2-2, the V gene TRBV7-9, with a tentative D call TRBD2 (5 bases). Germline V CDR1 and CDR2: SEHNR, FQNEAQ (reference sequence). V shed 1 base and J shed 0 bases, with 9 bases lying between them. CDR3 length equals 16 residues. CDR3 amino acids: CASSLGWETNTGELFF. For the CDR3, the DNA is TGTGCCAGCAGCTTAGGCTGGGAGACGAACACCGGGGAGCTGTTTTTT.

This clonotype was found many times. The J gene is TRBJ2-3, the V gene TRBV7-2; D gene uncertain. Germline V lookup: CDR1 SGHTA, CDR2 FQGNSA. The length of the CDR3 is 13 residues. V lost 5 bases and J 5 bases, leaving 11 bases between the germline ends. CDR3 nucleotides: TGTGCCAGCAGCCCAGTCGGGCTAGATACGCAGTATTTT. Its translation: CASSPVGLDTQYF.

Of note for this clonotype: A read error may explain this, as a much larger clone is one base away. The chain carries TRBV10-3 and TRBJ1-5, with 7 bases matching TRBD1. CDR1 and CDR2 from the germline V gene are ENHRY and SYGVKD. The CDR3 spans 14 residues. The CDR3 here is CAVRSDRVNQPQHF. CDR3 nucleotides: TGTGCCGTCAGGAGTGACAGGGTGAATCAGCCCCAGCATTTT.

V and J are TRBV7-9 and TRBJ2-7; 7 nucleotides line up with TRBD2. Germline CDR1 is SEHNR and CDR2 is FQNEAQ (reference sequence). Losses at the gene ends were 5 bases for V and 6 bases for J; bases not matched to a gene: 13. The CDR3 sequence is 15 residues long. CDR3 region: CASSLTGTNQGEQYF. CDR3 DNA: TGTGCCAGCAGCCTGACCGGGACTAACCAAGGCGAGCAGTACTTC.

This clonotype has a handful of counts. The chain recombines TRBV4-2 with TRBJ1-2, with D perhaps matching TRBD1 (5 bases). V was clipped by 0 bases and J by 7 bases, with 21 bases between them. The CDR3 length is 17 residues. Germline values: CDR1 LGHNA, CDR2 YNFKEQ. Here the CDR3 reads CASSQEGTWGRGSGYTF. CDR3 nucleotide sequence: TGTGCCAGCAGCCAAGAAGGGACGTGGGGGAGGGGTTCTGGCTACACCTTC.

This clonotype occurred many times. The rearrangement links TRBV10-2 to TRBJ1-1; 7 bases map to TRBD1. CDR3 length: 12 residues. Germline V CDR1 and CDR2: WSHSY, SAAADI. V lost 6 bases to trimming and J lost 10 bases; unmatched junction nucleotides: 8. The CDR3 DNA follows: TGCGCCAGCAGGATTTCAGGGGGACCAGCTTTCTTT. Its protein is CASRISGGPAFF.

The chain has TRBV20-1 and TRBJ2-7, with 7 positions matching TRBD2. The germline V gene has CDR1 DFQATT and CDR2 SNEGSKA (reference sequence). The V gene end was trimmed by 0 bases and the J gene end by 6 bases; junction bases not matched to a gene: 14. The CDR3 runs 16 residues. The CDR3 spells CSARDWGRGGEGEQYF. CDR3 DNA sequence: TGCAGTGCTAGAGATTGGGGGAGGGGAGGGGAGGGCGAGCAGTACTTC.

The table lists this clonotype with a few counts. The chain recombines TRBV20-1 with TRBJ1-5; TRBD1 agrees at 7 bases. The V segment lost 5 bases and the J segment 0 bases; nucleotides outside the gene matches: 7. This CDR3 spans 15 amino acids. The germline V gene has CDR1 DFQATT and CDR2 SNEGSKA (reference sequence). The CDR3 DNA reads as TGCAGTGCTCTGGGACAGACTTATAGCAATCAGCCCCAGCATTTT. It encodes CSALGQTYSNQPQHF.

In this sample, this clonotype turned up many times. The chain employs TRBV6-5 and TRBJ2-7; a possible D gene is TRBD2 (6 bases). CDR1 is MNHEY and CDR2 is SVGAGI in the germline V gene. The CDR3 runs 15 residues. With 3 bases removed from V and 0 bases from J, the gap between germline ends came to 12 bases. CDR3 in amino acids: CASSYDRDFSYEQYF. The CDR3 region has the DNA TGTGCCAGCAGTTATGACCGGGACTTCTCCTACGAGCAGTACTTC.

With respect to this clonotype: Being one base from a much bigger clone, this may be a read error. The CDR3 end shows no conserved phenylalanine or tryptophan, and so a read error is likely. The chain carries TRBV19 and TRBJ2-5; no clear D. CDR3 length equals 13 residues. The ends were cut back, 1 base at V and 0 bases at J, with 3 bases in the middle. Germline loops: CDR1 LNHDA, CDR2 SQIVND (reference sequence). CDR3 residues: CASSIVNQETQYL. CDR3 nucleotide sequence: TGTGCCAGTAGTATAGTTAACCAAGAGACCCAGTACCTC.

About this clonotype: Being one base from a much bigger clone, this may be a read error. The DNA for the CDR3 is TGCAGTGCTCACAGGGGTACCCCCTACGAGCAGTACTTC. As protein: CSAHRGTPYEQYF. The rearrangement uses TRBV20-1 and TRBJ2-7; 7 bases are a match to TRBD1. CDR3 length: 13 residues. CDR1 and CDR2 (germline): DFQATT, SNEGSKA (reference sequence). The ends lost 5 bases at V and 2 bases at J; junction bases unmatched: 6.

This clonotype was seen repeatedly, ten times or more. The genes are TRBV29-1 and TRBJ1-1; D remains ambiguous. The CDR3 is made up of 14 amino acids. V was clipped by 6 bases and J by 0 bases, with 14 bases between them. CDR1 and CDR2 from the germline V gene are SQVTM and ANQGSEA. CDR3 loop: CSVAGHGMNTEAFF. The DNA for the CDR3 is TGCAGCGTCGCAGGCCATGGAATGAACACTGAAGCTTTCTTT.

This clonotype showed up many times. The chain couples TRBV10-3 to TRBJ1-1, with a tentative D call TRBD1 (6 bases). CDR1 is ENHRY and CDR2 is SYGVKD in the germline V gene. The CDR3 spans 13 residues. The V and J ends lost 10 bases and 1 base respectively, with 13 bases between them. CDR3: CATAEGGNTEAFF. As DNA, the CDR3 is TGTGCCACCGCCGAGGGGGGGAACACTGAAGCTTTCTTT.